A selection of T cell receptor beta chains follows, all from one sample in a study of OX40 agonist ivuxolimab in advanced cancers. Libraries were prepared by immunoSEQ multiplex PCR; TCRdb keeps only in-frame clonotypes and omits some of them. Of 65,000 to 70,000 clones in the sample, approximately 93% were seen once. The source was CD4+ or CD8+ T cells sorted from blood, collected in a trial of the OX40 agonist ivuxolimab. The receptors derive from an adult with an advanced solid tumor such as melanoma, head and neck, liver or kidney cancer. CDR3s leave out the opening cysteine and the closing phenylalanine or tryptophan. The size of a clone is reported for some rows only, either as once, few or many, or as a class for expanded clones.

>TRBJ1-5|TRBV6-1|few
ASSAREDYQPQH
>TRBJ2-1|TRBV7-3|-
ASSLTPLAGQGRNEQF
>TRBJ2-7|TRBV18|-
ASSPSGSSYEQY
>TRBJ1-5|TRBV30|-
ARSASSSNQPQH
>TRBJ1-5|TRBV25-1|-
ASREGNQPQH
>TRBJ2-7|TRBV28|-
ASSLMGSYEQY
>TRBJ2-2|TRBV5-1|-
ASSSFRDRGLTGELF
>TRBJ1-3|TRBV6-5|few
ASTSSGNTIY
>TRBJ2-1|TRBV7-2|-
ASTRGGSYNEQF
>TRBJ2-2|TRBV18|-
ASSPYGDRVIRTGELF
>TRBJ1-1|TRBV19|once
AVRGQGATAEAF
>TRBJ2-6|TRBV5-4|-
ASSLNDRGSGANVLT
>TRBJ2-7|TRBV5-3|-
ARSLGTSGVLSYEQY
>TRBJ1-2|TRBV18|-
ASSHDTGGADGYT
>TRBJ2-1|TRBV7-2|-
ASSLETSGRLGEQF
>TRBJ2-7|TRBV27|-
ASSSRESYEQY
>TRBJ2-3|TRBV7-3|-
ASSLWDRGGTDTQY
>TRBJ2-3|TRBV11-2|-
ASSSLGLAFQGPDTQY
>TRBJ1-2|TRBV28|-
ASRRDSYGYT
>TRBJ1-1|TRBV5-1|-
ASSSTGARENTEAF
>TRBJ1-2|TRBV9|-
ASSVDGALGGYT
>TRBJ2-1|TRBV29-1|-
SVGGPMGLNEQF
>TRBJ1-5|TRBV6-1|once
ASRLSNQPQH
>TRBJ2-1|TRBV7-7|-
ASSLGPYNEQF
>TRBJ2-3|TRBV14|-
ASSKNTPGPSTDTQY
>TRBJ1-1|TRBV27|once
ASSPRDRDQFGNTEAF
>TRBJ2-7|TRBV7-8|once
ASSLGFERVYEQY
>TRBJ2-3|TRBV5-4|-
ASSSQGAGDTQY
>TRBJ1-1|TRBV28|few
ASSSRGRRTEAF
>TRBJ2-7|TRBV5-4|-
ASSPQLAGSYEQY
>TRBJ2-3|TRBV21-1|-
ASSKGNRGRDTQY
>TRBJ1-1|TRBV30|-
AWSPLRGITEAF
>TRBJ2-1|TRBV7-9|once
ASSYPVRDFGEQF
>TRBJ2-2|TRBV11-3|once
ASSLGIDRNTGELF
>TRBJ1-1|TRBV28|once
ASPSATGEATEAF
>TRBJ1-5|TRBV28|once
ASSLGSDRGKH
>TRBJ2-3|TRBV25-1|-
ASSEYGTAAHTDTQY
>TRBJ1-1|TRBV6-1|-
ASSPRQGSTEAF
>TRBJ1-3|TRBV6-5|-
ASRGGPETGNTIY
>TRBJ2-3|TRBV2|-
ASHLIAGGGTQY
>TRBJ2-3|TRBV11-2|-
ASSAPGLTDTQY
>TRBJ2-5|TRBV15|-
ATSRDINQETQY
>TRBJ2-2|TRBV4-2|-
ASSPGAAGELF
>TRBJ1-4|TRBV2|-
ASREQGKDEKLF
>TRBJ2-5|TRBV27|-
ASSEDSPKETQY
>TRBJ1-2|TRBV7-8|-
ASNPESEHYGYT
>TRBJ2-5|TRBV7-9|-
ASSSTETQY
>TRBJ1-4|TRBV25-1|-
ASSEPAPRSEKLF
>TRBJ2-3|TRBV2|-
ASSLLADTDTQY
>TRBJ2-1|TRBV6-5|-
ASSYVRSFNEQF
>TRBJ1-6|TRBV27|-
ASRGVTPYNSPLH
>TRBJ2-7|TRBV7-7|few
ASSLGGRSYEQY
>TRBJ1-1|TRBV6-6|-
ASSWGEGTEAF
>TRBJ1-1|TRBV12-5|-
ASGPTGANTEAF
>TRBJ2-1|TRBV5-1|-
ASSTGTSGRNEQF
>TRBJ1-1|TRBV28|few
ASSLAGISNTEAF
>TRBJ2-7|TRBV7-9|-
TSSPSGTGEQY
>TRBJ2-2|TRBV6-5|-
ASRRLASSTGELF
>TRBJ2-7|TRBV14|-
ASSQDWRTGGKTYEQY
>TRBJ2-7|TRBV27|-
ASSPRLGLDYEQY